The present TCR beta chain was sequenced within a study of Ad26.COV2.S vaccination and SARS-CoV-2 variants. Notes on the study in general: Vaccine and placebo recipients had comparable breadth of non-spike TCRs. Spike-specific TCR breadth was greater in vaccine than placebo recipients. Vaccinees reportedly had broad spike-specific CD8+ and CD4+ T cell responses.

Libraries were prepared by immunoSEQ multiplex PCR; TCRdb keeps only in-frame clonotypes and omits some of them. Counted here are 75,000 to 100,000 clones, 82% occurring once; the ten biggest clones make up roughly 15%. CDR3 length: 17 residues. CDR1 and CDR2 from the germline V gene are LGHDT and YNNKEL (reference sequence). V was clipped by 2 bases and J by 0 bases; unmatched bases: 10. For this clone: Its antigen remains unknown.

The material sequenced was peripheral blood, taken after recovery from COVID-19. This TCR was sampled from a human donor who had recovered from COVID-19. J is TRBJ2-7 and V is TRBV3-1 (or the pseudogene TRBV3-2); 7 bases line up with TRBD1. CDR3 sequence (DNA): TGTGCCAGCAGCCAAAGCTTGACAGGGAGTAGCTCCTACGAGCAGTACTTC. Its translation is CASSQSLTGSSSYEQYF.